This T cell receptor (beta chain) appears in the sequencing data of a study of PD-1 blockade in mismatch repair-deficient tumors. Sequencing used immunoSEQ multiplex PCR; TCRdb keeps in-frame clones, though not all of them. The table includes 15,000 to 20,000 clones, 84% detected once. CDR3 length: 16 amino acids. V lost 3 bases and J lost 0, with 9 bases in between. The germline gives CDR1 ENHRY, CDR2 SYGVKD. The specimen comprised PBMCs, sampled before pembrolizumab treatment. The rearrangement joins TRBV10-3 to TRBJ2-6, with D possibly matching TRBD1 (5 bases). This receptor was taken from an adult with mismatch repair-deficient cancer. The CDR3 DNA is TGTGCCATCAGTGATGGACAAAACTCTGGGGCCAACGTCCTGACTTTC. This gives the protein CAISDGQNSGANVLTF.